The 21 T cell receptor beta chains listed next were all sequenced from one sample in a study of tumor-infiltrating lymphocytes in localized non-small cell lung cancer. Repertoires were generated with immunoSEQ multiplex PCR, while TCRdb's copy carries only in-frame clones and drops some. The table lists roughly 10,000 clones, around four fifths of them singletons. Sequenced material: uninvolved lung tissue not adjacent to the tumor. These receptors originate from a human donor with non-small cell lung cancer.

The genes are TRBV7-6 and TRBJ1-3; D unclear. The germline V gene encodes CDR1 SGHVS and CDR2 FNYEAQ. The CDR3 is 15 amino acids. Trimming took off 2 bases at V and 2 bases at J, with 10 bases between the two ends. CDR3 residues: CASSLSGQTGNTIYF. CDR3 in DNA: TGTGCCAGCAGCTTAAGCGGGCAGACTGGAAACACCATATATTTT.

The rearrangement links TRBV19 to TRBJ2-7, with D possibly TRBD2 on 5 matching bases. This CDR3 is built from 13 residues. Germline V lookup: CDR1 LNHDA, CDR2 SQIVND (reference sequence). Between the trimmed V and J ends, which lost 3 bases and 1 base, there was a span of 7 bases. CDR3 in DNA: TGTGCCAGTAGTATCGAGGGATCCTACGAGCAGTACTTC. Protein: CASSIEGSYEQYF.

The chain has TRBV6-4 and TRBJ1-2, with a weak D call TRBD1 (5 bases). V lost 6 bases, J lost 4 bases, and 12 bases lay in between. Germline V gene data show CDR1 as MRHNA and CDR2 as SNTAGT. The CDR3 is made up of 13 amino acids. CDR3 in amino acids: CASRPGPSYGYTF. For the CDR3, the DNA is TGTGCCAGCAGACCGGGACCGTCCTATGGCTACACCTTC.

The chain employs TRBV4-1 and TRBJ2-6; 14 nucleotides agree with TRBD2. This CDR3 spans 17 amino acids. Losses at the gene ends were 4 bases for V and 5 bases for J; bases not matched to a gene: 4. Per germline, CDR1 MGHRA and CDR2 YSYEKL. The CDR3 region is CASSLTSGGARANVLTF. DNA for the CDR3: TGCGCCAGCAGCCTGACTAGCGGGGGGGCTCGGGCCAACGTCCTGACTTTC.

The chain is built from TRBV10-3 and TRBJ1-1; D is perhaps TRBD1 (5 bases). The V gene's germline CDR1 is ENHRY and CDR2 SYGVKD. This CDR3 is 14 amino acids long. V lost 7 bases to trimming and J lost 2 bases, with 14 bases between them. This chain's CDR3 is CAITDSGSNTEAFF. DNA for the CDR3: TGTGCCATCACCGACAGTGGTTCCAACACTGAAGCTTTCTTT.

The chain uses TRBV4-3 and TRBJ2-7; TRBD1 might be the D (6 bases). Germline lookup yields CDR1 LGHNA and CDR2 YSLEER. This CDR3 is built from 14 residues. V shed 1 base and J shed 3 bases, with 10 bases lying between them. The CDR3: CASSQARGGYEQYF. The CDR3 region has the DNA TGCGCCAGCAGCCAAGCTAGAGGGGGCTACGAGCAGTACTTC.

This chain connects TRBV11-3 to TRBJ2-2; 9 bases align to TRBD2. This CDR3 is built from 16 residues. Germline V gene lookup returns CDR1 SGHNT and CDR2 YENEEA. Trimming took 5 bases from V and 2 from J; bases not matched to a gene: 6. The DNA of the CDR3 is TGTGCCAGCAGCCCCCGTAGCGGGGGAAACACCGGGGAGCTGTTTTTT. Protein sequence: CASSPRSGGNTGELFF. Full variable domain (missing parts from reference TRBV11-3 and TRBJ2-2): EAGVVQSPRYKIIEKKQPVAFWCNPISGHNTLYWYLQNLGQGPELLIRYENEEAVDDSQLPKDRFSAERLKGVDSTLKIQPAELGDSAVYLCASSPRSGGNTGELFFGEGSRLTVL.

This chain links TRBV4-3 with TRBJ2-6; the D is unclear. The germline V gene has CDR1 LGHNA and CDR2 YSLEER. V was trimmed by 4 bases and J by 1 base, leaving 17 bases between them. The CDR3 loop spans 18 amino acids. The DNA of the CDR3 is TGCGCCAGCAGCCTAGGTTCGGGCAGCTCATCTGGGGCCAACGTCCTGACTTTC. This sequence encodes CASSLGSGSSSGANVLTF.

The sample holds one count of this clone. The chain's CDR3 is CASSSGTGAATEAFF. The CDR3 nucleotides read TGCGCCAGCAGTTCCGGGACAGGGGCTGCCACTGAAGCTTTCTTT. The chain carries TRBV10-1 and TRBJ1-1; 10 bases line up with TRBD1. The V gene's germline CDR1 is WNHNN and CDR2 SYGVQD (reference sequence). This CDR3 is built from 15 residues. V lost 5 bases, J lost 4 bases, and 7 bases stayed unmatched.

This clone occurred a few times. CDR3 bases: TGCGCCAGCAGCCAAGACTGGGCAGCCTCCTACAATGAGCAGTTCTTC. Protein product: CASSQDWAASYNEQFF. V is TRBV4-3 and J is TRBJ2-1, with no clear D. CDR1 is LGHNA and CDR2 is YSLEER in the germline V gene. Trimming cost V 0 bases and J 0 bases, with 9 bases left between them. This CDR3 has 16 amino acids.

For this clone: Its ends do not fully match the called genes, so a read error is possible. The chain carries TRBV5-1 and TRBJ2-7; D could derive from TRBD1 or TRBD2 (5 bases each). From germline, CDR1 is SGHRS and CDR2 YFSETQ. This CDR3 is built from 15 residues. CDR3 DNA sequence: TGTGCCAGCAGCCCGGGGCCCTCTCGGACTTACGAGCAGTACTTC. Translating gives CASSPGPSRTYEQYF.

Only one count was recorded for this clone. The chain joins TRBV9 to TRBJ2-7; the match to TRBD1 covers 7 bases. CDR1 SGDLS and CDR2 YYNGEE come from the germline V gene. This CDR3 comprises 14 residues. V dropped 2 bases and J dropped 4; count of bases not matched to a gene: 6. The CDR3 coding sequence is TGTGCCAGCAGCGTCGAGACAGGGCCGTACGAGCAGTACTTC. Amino acids: CASSVETGPYEQYF.

The genes are TRBV30 and TRBJ1-5; weak D call: TRBD1 (6 bases). The CDR3 has 13 amino acids. The ends were cut back, 4 bases at V and 5 bases at J, with 12 bases in the middle. The germline V gene encodes CDR1 GTSNPN and CDR2 SVGIG (reference sequence). The CDR3 sequence is CAWTTSGDQPQHF. CDR3 nucleotides: TGTGCCTGGACCACATCAGGGGATCAGCCCCAGCATTTT.

The chain employs TRBV2 and TRBJ2-5; D remains unclear. V was trimmed by 2 bases and J by 2 bases, leaving 12 bases between them. CDR1 SNHLY and CDR2 FYNNEI come from the germline V gene. CDR3 size: 15 residues. CDR3 bases: TGTGCCAGCAGTGAAAGTACGACGGCTCAAGAGACCCAGTACTTC. This sequence encodes CASSESTTAQETQYF.

The V and J genes are TRBV7-2 and TRBJ2-1, with D unclear. Germline V lookup: CDR1 SGHTA, CDR2 FQGNSA. The V and J ends lost 1 base and 6 bases respectively, with 7 bases between them. The CDR3 loop spans 13 amino acids. The CDR3 coding sequence is TGTGCCAGCAGCTTAGGGTACGGCAATGAGCAGTTCTTC. Protein product: CASSLGYGNEQFF.

The genes are TRBV7-8 and TRBJ1-3, with D tentatively TRBD1 (5 bases). V was cut by 2 bases and J by 2 bases, with 16 bases left in between. Germline V gene data show CDR1 as SGHVS and CDR2 as FQNEAQ. The CDR3 extends over 17 amino acids. The CDR3 region is CASSLHLLAGTGNTIYF. CDR3 sequence (DNA): TGTGCCAGCAGCTTACACCTGCTCGCAGGGACTGGAAACACCATATATTTT.

The J gene is TRBJ2-7, the V gene TRBV5-1, with 7 nucleotides matching TRBD2. The CDR3 runs 17 residues. Germline V lookup: CDR1 SGHRS, CDR2 YFSETQ. The trim removed 3 bases at V and 1 base at J, leaving 13 bases unmatched. The CDR3 loop is CASSSPSLADYSYEQYF. The CDR3 DNA is TGCGCCAGCAGCTCCCCGTCTCTAGCGGACTATTCCTACGAGCAGTACTTC. The full variable domain, with the rest looked up from reference TRBV5-1 and TRBJ2-7, is KAGVTQTPRYLIKTRGQQVTLSCSPISGHRSVSWYQQTPGQGLQFLFEYFSETQRNKGNFPGRFSGRQFSNSRSEMNVSTLELGDSALYLCASSSPSLADYSYEQYFGPGTRLTVT.

J is TRBJ2-3 and V is TRBV27; TRBD2 agrees at 12 bases. The germline V gene encodes CDR1 MNHEY and CDR2 SMNVEV (reference sequence). V shed 5 bases and J 4 bases; nucleotides not matched to a gene: 7. The length of the CDR3 is 16 residues. CDR3 DNA: TGTGCCAGCAGTCCTCTAGCGGGAGGGCCATCAGATACGCAGTATTTT. It translates to CASSPLAGGPSDTQYF.

J is TRBJ1-5 and V is TRBV19; the D is unclear. Germline CDR1 and CDR2: LNHDA and SQIVND (reference sequence). The CDR3 is made up of 16 amino acids. V was shortened by 3 bases and J by 0 bases, with 12 bases between the two germline ends. The CDR3 region is CASSMGGTYSNQPQHF. CDR3 coding DNA: TGTGCCAGTAGTATGGGTGGAACTTATAGCAATCAGCCCCAGCATTTT. The whole variable domain, remainder taken from reference TRBV19 and TRBJ1-5, is DGGITQSPKYLFRKEGQNVTLSCEQNLNHDAMYWYRQDPGQGLRLIYYSQIVNDFQKGDIAEGYSVSREKKESFPLTVTSAQKNPTAFYLCASSMGGTYSNQPQHFGDGTRLSIL.

This chain connects TRBV30 to TRBJ1-5; 7 bases line up with TRBD1. With 1 base clipped from V and 2 bases from J, the junction kept 2 bases outside the gene matches. The CDR3 contains 14 residues. In germline, CDR1 is GTSNPN, CDR2 SVGIG (reference sequence). As DNA, the CDR3 is TGTGCCTGGAGTGGGGACAGCCGCAATCAGCCCCAGCATTTT. Protein: CAWSGDSRNQPQHF. Combining the CDR3 with reference TRBV30 and TRBJ1-5 gives the whole variable domain SQTIHQWPATLVQPVGSPLSLECTVEGTSNPNLYWYRQAAGRGLQLLFYSVGIGQISSEVPQNLSASRPQDRQFILSSKKLLLSDSGFYLCAWSGDSRNQPQHFGDGTRLSIL.

Here the CDR3 DNA reads TGTGCCAGCACCCCGGGACAAGTGGGCACTGAAGCTTTCTTT. Amino acids: CASTPGQVGTEAFF. The chain combines TRBV6-5 with TRBJ1-1, with TRBD1 as a possible D gene (6 bases). Per the germline V gene, CDR1 is MNHEY and CDR2 is SVGAGI. Between the trimmed V and J ends, which lost 7 bases and 4 bases, there was a span of 16 bases. The CDR3 covers 14 residues.